This is a list of T cell receptor beta chains from one sample in a study of memory CD4+ T cells and cytomegalovirus serostatus. Profiled with immunoSEQ multiplex PCR; TCRdb holds only in-frame clones, not every one. The data contain some 50,000 clones, 70% to 80% of them singletons. The sample taken for sequencing was memory CD4+ T cells from blood. Receptors originate from an adult in good health and CMV-seronegative. The CDR3 runs from the conserved cysteine through the conserved F or W. The D gene is left open where the match is weak. Clone size is shown for a subset of rows, as once, few, many or a class of expanded clone.

clone size	V gene	J gene	D gene	CDR3 protein	CDR3 DNA
-	TRBV14	TRBJ1-1	-	CASAQGWNTEAFF	TGTGCCAGCGCACAGGGCTGGAACACTGAAGCTTTCTTT
-	TRBV7-9	TRBJ2-4	-	CASSLALQELAKNIQYF	TGTGCCAGCAGCTTAGCCTTACAGGAGCTAGCCAAAAACATTCAGTACTTC
once	TRBV7-2	TRBJ1-4	TRBD1	CASSLHGTGGEKLFF	TGTGCCAGCAGCTTACATGGGACAGGAGGGGAAAAACTGTTTTTT
once	TRBV7-2	TRBJ2-1	TRBD1	CASSSRQGSQFF	TGTGCCAGCAGCTCCCGACAGGGATCGCAGTTCTTC
-	TRBV11-2	TRBJ2-7	TRBD1	CASSFTPQGEQYF	TGTGCCAGCAGCTTCACACCACAGGGGGAGCAGTACTTC
medium-sized	TRBV28	TRBJ1-1	TRBD1	CASNPPRTGSTEAFF	TGTGCCAGCAACCCCCCAAGGACAGGGAGCACTGAAGCTTTCTTT
-	TRBV14	TRBJ2-2	-	CASSLRQNRELFF	TGTGCCAGCAGCTTGAGACAGAACCGGGAGCTGTTTTTT
-	TRBV7-9	TRBJ1-1	TRBD1	CASSPGTGRTEAFF	TGTGCCAGCAGCCCAGGGACAGGGAGGACTGAAGCTTTCTTT
-	TRBV5-6	TRBJ1-2	TRBD1	CASRDRGANYGYTF	TGTGCCAGCAGGGACAGGGGAGCTAACTATGGCTACACCTTC
-	TRBV9	TRBJ1-6	-	CASSSRQENSPLHF	TGTGCCAGCAGTTCCCGACAGGAAAATTCACCCCTCCACTTT
once	TRBV7-8	TRBJ2-7	TRBD2	CASSFLAGASYEQYF	TGTGCCAGCAGCTTCCTAGCGGGGGCTTCCTACGAGCAGTACTTC
-	TRBV2	TRBJ1-6	-	CASSRPNSPLHF	TGTGCCAGCAGTAGGCCAAATTCACCCCTCCACTTT
-	TRBV7-2	TRBJ2-7	-	CASSPWEEQYF	TGTGCCAGCAGTCCTTGGGAGGAGCAGTACTTC
few	TRBV6-1	TRBJ2-2	TRBD1	CASRGQVYTGELFF	TGTGCCAGCAGAGGACAGGTGTATACCGGGGAGCTGTTTTTT
-	TRBV5-1	TRBJ2-2	TRBD2	CASSFDGGADTGELFF	TGCGCCAGCAGCTTTGACGGGGGGGCCGACACCGGGGAGCTGTTTTTT
-	TRBV7-2	TRBJ1-2	-	CASSTRTETYGYTF	TGTGCCAGCAGCACCCGGACAGAAACCTATGGCTACACCTTC
-	TRBV7-2	TRBJ1-4	TRBD1	CASSLGTGREKLFF	TGTGCCAGCAGCCTAGGGACAGGAAGGGAAAAACTGTTTTTT
few	TRBV5-4	TRBJ1-1	-	CASSLVHLDTEAFF	TGTGCCAGCAGCTTGGTCCACTTAGACACTGAAGCTTTCTTT
-	TRBV28	TRBJ2-7	-	CASSRYRGGYEQYF	TGTGCCAGCAGTAGATACCGAGGGGGATACGAGCAGTACTTC
-	TRBV5-6	TRBJ1-1	TRBD1	CASSPLQDRGEAFF	TGTGCCAGCAGCCCGTTACAGGACAGGGGTGAAGCTTTCTTT
-	TRBV7-8	TRBJ1-3	-	CASSFNSQRGSGNTIYF	TGTGCCAGCAGCTTTAACTCCCAAAGGGGTAGTGGAAACACCATATATTTT
-	TRBV7-2	TRBJ2-2	TRBD2	CASSPLPGLAGGTGELFF	TGTGCCAGCAGCCCCCTCCCAGGTCTAGCGGGGGGGACCGGGGAGCTGTTTTTT
-	TRBV11-2	TRBJ2-2	TRBD2	CASSLSGGGPSTGELFF	TGTGCCAGCAGCTTATCCGGCGGGGGGCCTTCTACCGGGGAGCTGTTTTTT
-	TRBV2	TRBJ2-5	-	CARSTFGGTQYF	TGTGCCAGGTCCACCTTCGGGGGGACCCAGTACTTC
-	TRBV27	TRBJ2-1	-	CASSLFPNEQFF	TGTGCCAGCAGTTTATTTCCCAATGAGCAGTTCTTC
once	TRBV9	TRBJ2-7	-	CASSLTGLSEQYF	TGTGCCAGCAGCTTAACGGGCCTTTCCGAGCAGTACTTC
once	TRBV29-1	TRBJ2-3	TRBD2	CSTLLAGGRTDTQYF	TGCAGCACTTTATTAGCGGGAGGCCGCACAGATACGCAGTATTTT
-	TRBV29-1	TRBJ2-2	-	CSAGPGISFTGELFF	TGCAGCGCCGGCCCCGGTATTTCCTTTACCGGGGAGCTGTTTTTT
-	TRBV28	TRBJ2-1	-	CASSLLRSSYNEQFF	TGTGCCAGCAGTTTATTACGTAGCTCCTACAATGAGCAGTTCTTC
-	TRBV30	TRBJ2-4	TRBD2	CAWSVGLPGLAKNIQYF	TGTGCCTGGAGTGTGGGACTACCGGGACTAGCCAAAAACATTCAGTACTTC
few	TRBV19	TRBJ1-6	TRBD1	CASTPGGPNSPLHF	TGTGCCAGTACCCCAGGGGGCCCGAATTCACCCCTCCACTTT
-	TRBV28	TRBJ2-7	-	CASSGTSPPYEQYF	TGTGCCAGCAGTGGGACCTCCCCACCCTACGAGCAGTACTTC
-	TRBV28	TRBJ2-3	-	CASTPTGNTDTQYF	TGTGCCAGCACCCCGACAGGTAACACAGATACGCAGTATTTT
-	TRBV5-6	TRBJ2-7	-	CASSPGVGRRYEQYF	TGTGCCAGCAGCCCGGGGGTTGGGAGGCGCTACGAGCAGTACTTC
-	TRBV7-2	TRBJ1-1	TRBD1	CASSQSGGPLGTEAFF	TGTGCCAGCAGCCAATCAGGGGGTCCCCTGGGCACTGAAGCTTTCTTT
-	TRBV28	TRBJ2-1	TRBD2	CASRGLAAASYNEQFF	TGTGCCAGCAGAGGGCTAGCGGCCGCCTCCTACAATGAGCAGTTCTTC
-	TRBV28	TRBJ2-1	TRBD1	CASSFSVLTLSLSRQGDLDEQFF	TGTGCCAGCAGTTTTTCTGTCCTAACCCTTTCGCTATCCAGACAGGGGGATTTGGATGAGCAGTTCTTC
-	TRBV7-2	TRBJ2-7	-	CASSARVGEQYF	TGTGCCAGCAGCGCCAGGGTGGGGGAGCAGTACTTC
few	TRBV7-9	TRBJ1-2	-	CASTSADYGYTF	TGTGCCAGCACCTCAGCCGACTATGGCTACACCTTC
-	TRBV6-6	TRBJ1-1	TRBD1	CASSLTGSYTEAFF	TGTGCCAGCAGTTTGACAGGGAGTTACACTGAAGCTTTCTTT
few	TRBV7-2	TRBJ2-3	TRBD2	CASNEAGGRDTQYF	TGTGCCAGCAACGAAGCGGGGGGGCGAGATACGCAGTATTTT